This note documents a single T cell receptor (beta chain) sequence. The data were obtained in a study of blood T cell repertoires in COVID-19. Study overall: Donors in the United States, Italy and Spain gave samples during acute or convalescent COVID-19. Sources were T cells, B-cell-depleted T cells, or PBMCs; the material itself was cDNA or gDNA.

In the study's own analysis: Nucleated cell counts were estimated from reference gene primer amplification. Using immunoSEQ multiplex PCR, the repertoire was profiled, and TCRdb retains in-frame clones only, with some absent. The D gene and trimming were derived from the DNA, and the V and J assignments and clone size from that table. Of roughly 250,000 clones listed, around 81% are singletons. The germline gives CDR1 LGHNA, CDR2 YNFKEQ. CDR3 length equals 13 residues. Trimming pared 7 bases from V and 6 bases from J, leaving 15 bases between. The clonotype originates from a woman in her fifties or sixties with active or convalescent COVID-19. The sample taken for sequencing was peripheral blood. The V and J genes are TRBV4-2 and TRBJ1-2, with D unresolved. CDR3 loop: CASKHSGSHGYTF. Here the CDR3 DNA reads TGTGCCAGCAAACACTCAGGCTCCCATGGCTACACCTTC.